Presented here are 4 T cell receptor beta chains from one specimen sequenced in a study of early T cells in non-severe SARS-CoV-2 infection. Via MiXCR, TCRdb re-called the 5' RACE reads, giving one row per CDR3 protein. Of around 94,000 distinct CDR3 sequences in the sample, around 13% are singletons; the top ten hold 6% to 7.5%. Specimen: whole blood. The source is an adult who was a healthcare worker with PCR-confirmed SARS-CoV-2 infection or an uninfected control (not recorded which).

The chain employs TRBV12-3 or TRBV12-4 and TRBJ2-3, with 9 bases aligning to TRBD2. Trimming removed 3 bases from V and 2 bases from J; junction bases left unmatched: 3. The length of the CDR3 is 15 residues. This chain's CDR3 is CASSFLAGLTDTQYF. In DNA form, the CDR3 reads TGTGCCAGCAGTTTCCTAGCGGGGCTCACAGATACGCAGTATTTT.

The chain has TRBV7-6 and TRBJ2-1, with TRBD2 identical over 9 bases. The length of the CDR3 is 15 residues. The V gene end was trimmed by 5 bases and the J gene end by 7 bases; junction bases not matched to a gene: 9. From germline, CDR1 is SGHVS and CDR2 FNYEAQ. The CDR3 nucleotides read TGTGCCAGCAGCCTAAGGGGACTAGCACCAAATGAGCAGTTCTTC. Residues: CASSLRGLAPNEQFF. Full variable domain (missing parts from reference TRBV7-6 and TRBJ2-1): GAGVSQSPRYKVTKRGQDVALRCDPISGHVSLYWYRQALGQGPEFLTYFNYEAQQDKSGLPNDRFSAERPEGSISTLTIQRTEQRDSAMYRCASSLRGLAPNEQFFGPGTRLTVL.

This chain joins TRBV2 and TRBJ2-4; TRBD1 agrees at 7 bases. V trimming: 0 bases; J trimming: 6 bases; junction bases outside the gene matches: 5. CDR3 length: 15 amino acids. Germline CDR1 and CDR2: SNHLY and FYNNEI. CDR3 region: CASSEAGGQLNIQYF. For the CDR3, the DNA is TGTGCCAGCAGTGAAGCTGGGGGACAGTTAAACATTCAGTACTTC.

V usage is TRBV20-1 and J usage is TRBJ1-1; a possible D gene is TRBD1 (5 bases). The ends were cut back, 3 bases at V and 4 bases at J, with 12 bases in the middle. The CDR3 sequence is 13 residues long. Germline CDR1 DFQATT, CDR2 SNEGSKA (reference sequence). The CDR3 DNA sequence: TGCAGTGCTAGGGGACGGGTCGGCACTGAAGCTTTCTTT. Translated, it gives CSARGRVGTEAFF.